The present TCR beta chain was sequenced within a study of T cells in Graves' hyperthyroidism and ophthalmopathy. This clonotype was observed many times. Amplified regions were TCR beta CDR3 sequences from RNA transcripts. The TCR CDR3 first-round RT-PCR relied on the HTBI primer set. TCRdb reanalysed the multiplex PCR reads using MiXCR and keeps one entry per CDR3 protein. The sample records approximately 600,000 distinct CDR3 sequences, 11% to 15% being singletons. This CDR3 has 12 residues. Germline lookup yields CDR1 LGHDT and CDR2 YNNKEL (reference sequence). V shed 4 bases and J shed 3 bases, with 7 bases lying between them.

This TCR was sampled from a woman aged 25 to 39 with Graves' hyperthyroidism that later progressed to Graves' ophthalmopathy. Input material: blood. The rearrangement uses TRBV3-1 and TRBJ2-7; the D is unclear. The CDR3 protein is CASSLENYEQYF. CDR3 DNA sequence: TGTGCCAGCAGCCTCGAGAACTACGAGCAGTACTTC.